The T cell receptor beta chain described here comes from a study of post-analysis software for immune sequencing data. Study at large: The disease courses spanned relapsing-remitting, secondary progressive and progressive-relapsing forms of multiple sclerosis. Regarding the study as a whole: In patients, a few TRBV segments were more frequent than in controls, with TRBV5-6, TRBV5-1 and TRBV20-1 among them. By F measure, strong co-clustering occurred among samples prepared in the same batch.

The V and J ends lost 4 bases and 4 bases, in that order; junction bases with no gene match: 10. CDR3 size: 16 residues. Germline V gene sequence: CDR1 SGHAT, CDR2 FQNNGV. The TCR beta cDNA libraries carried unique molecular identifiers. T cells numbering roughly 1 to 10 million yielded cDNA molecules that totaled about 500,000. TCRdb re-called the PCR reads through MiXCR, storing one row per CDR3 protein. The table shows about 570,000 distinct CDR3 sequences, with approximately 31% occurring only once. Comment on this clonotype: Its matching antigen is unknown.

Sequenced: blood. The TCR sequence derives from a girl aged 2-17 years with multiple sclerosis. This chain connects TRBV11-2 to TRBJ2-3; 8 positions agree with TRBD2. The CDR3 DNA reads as TGTGCCAGCAGCTCGACCGGGGGGGGGAATCCAGATACGCAGTATTTT. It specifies CASSSTGGGNPDTQYF.